The rows below give T cell receptor beta chains drawn from one sample of a study of PD-1 blockade in classical Hodgkin lymphoma. Clones were sequenced by immunoSEQ multiplex PCR, and TCRdb holds only the in-frame ones, with some missing. The profile covers roughly 70,000 clones, with 85% to 95% appearing a single time and about 2.6% taken by the ten largest. The sample taken for sequencing was peripheral blood mononuclear cells (PBMCs). The receptor source for this set is a human donor with classical Hodgkin lymphoma. CDR3s leave out the opening cysteine and the closing phenylalanine or tryptophan.

cdr3_aa v_call cdr3_length j_call
ASSSLGTENTGELF TRBV11-3 14 TRBJ2-2
ASSRTDKNTGELF TRBV5-6 13 TRBJ2-2
ASSLGVYNEQF TRBV19 11 TRBJ2-1
ASSLWGGELNYGYT TRBV7-9 14 TRBJ1-2
ASRYGQLNTGELF TRBV27 13 TRBJ2-2
ASSLAGTYQETQY TRBV7-6 13 TRBJ2-5
AIRSDRVGTEAF TRBV10-3 12 TRBJ1-1
ASSLLEVRGYT TRBV28 11 TRBJ1-2
ASSLGSKKETQY TRBV5-1 12 TRBJ2-5
ASSWDRWDYGYT TRBV6-5 12 TRBJ1-2
ASSQGSGGTGELF TRBV4-3 13 TRBJ2-2
ASSLGLRLTDTQY TRBV7-8 13 TRBJ2-3
ASSRGGTATNEKLF TRBV5-8 14 TRBJ1-4
ASSPPGTAGGYT TRBV19 12 TRBJ1-2
ASSRTGESGNTIY TRBV6-5 13 TRBJ1-3
AWSKGLDQPQH TRBV30 11 TRBJ1-5
ASSGFAGYEQY TRBV6-1 11 TRBJ2-7
ASSPGQRYT TRBV7-9 9 TRBJ1-2
ASRLRAGAPEQY TRBV27 12 TRBJ2-7
ASSSPENYGYT TRBV5-1 11 TRBJ1-2
SARYIRQAF TRBV20-1 9 TRBJ1-1
ASTGERYEQY TRBV12-5 10 TRBJ2-7
ASSDARNTGELF TRBV2 12 TRBJ2-2
ASTPGGTGDYGYT TRBV6-1 13 TRBJ1-2
ASSKGVRALNTEAF TRBV21-1 14 TRBJ1-1
ASSLSGGAGETQY TRBV5-1 13 TRBJ2-5
ASSLAGFPRQADNEQF TRBV5-5 16 TRBJ2-1
ASSVWDRANYGYT TRBV7-9 13 TRBJ1-2
ASSGGGLGTGELF TRBV19 13 TRBJ2-2
ATSLLDQPQH TRBV15 10 TRBJ1-5